This T cell receptor beta chain was sequenced in a study of neurological immune-mediated disorders. Findings and limits, study-wide: Phylogenetic analysis grouped 18 of 34 multiple sclerosis patients' repertoires together, suggesting a possible repertoire signature.

Synthesis of cDNA was carried out by template-switch 5'RACE. The reaction used 10-nucleotide random UMIs. TCRdb ran MiXCR on the 5' RACE reads and lists one entry per CDR3 protein. The table includes around 61,000 distinct CDR3 sequences, more than 4.5% detected once. Trimming stripped 6 bases from V and 9 bases from J, with 17 bases between. The CDR3 extends over 13 amino acids. Germline V gives CDR1 MNHEY, CDR2 SVGAGI. The sample holds many counts of this clonotype. The antigen is not known. The J gene is TRBJ1-1, the V gene TRBV6-5, with D possibly being TRBD1 (5 bases). This TCR was sampled from a human donor with multiple sclerosis. The donor label of this sample is uncertain. Material for sequencing was PBMCs. CDR3 sequence (DNA): TGTGCCAGCAGGTCGGGACTTCTAGGGCAAGCTTTCTTT. It is translated as CASRSGLLGQAFF.